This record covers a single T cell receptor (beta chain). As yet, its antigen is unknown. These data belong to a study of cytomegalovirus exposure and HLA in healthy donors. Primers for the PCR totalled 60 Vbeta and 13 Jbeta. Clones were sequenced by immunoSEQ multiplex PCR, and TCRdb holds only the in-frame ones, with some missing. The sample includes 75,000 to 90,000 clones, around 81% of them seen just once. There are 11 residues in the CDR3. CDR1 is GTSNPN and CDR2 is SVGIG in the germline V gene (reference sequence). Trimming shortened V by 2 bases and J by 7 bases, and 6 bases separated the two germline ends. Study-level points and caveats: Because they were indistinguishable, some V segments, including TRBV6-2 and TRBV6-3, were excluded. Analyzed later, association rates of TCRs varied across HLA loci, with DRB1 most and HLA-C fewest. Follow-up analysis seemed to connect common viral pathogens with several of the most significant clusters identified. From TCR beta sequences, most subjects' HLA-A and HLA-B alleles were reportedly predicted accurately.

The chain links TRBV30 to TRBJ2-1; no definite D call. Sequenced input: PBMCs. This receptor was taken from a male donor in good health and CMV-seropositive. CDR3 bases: TGTGCCTGGAGTCCCAGGAATGAGCAGTTCTTC. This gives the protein CAWSPRNEQFF.